Sequencing of this TCR beta chain was carried out in a study of T cell changes during pregnancy in multiple sclerosis. The germline V gene encodes CDR1 SNHLY and CDR2 FYNNEI. This CDR3 region has 13 residues. V was cut by 7 bases and J by 5 bases, with 12 bases left in between. Sequencing was performed with immunoSEQ multiplex PCR; in TCRdb, only in-frame clones are kept and a portion is missing. Among some 80,000 clones, around 92% were seen once, and the ten largest hold about 0.9%. Sequenced material: peripheral blood, taken in the first trimester of pregnancy. The clonotype originates from a female donor in good health, enrolled as a control in a pregnancy study. The V and J genes are TRBV2 and TRBJ1-5; D gene unclear. DNA for the CDR3: TGTGCCAGCACACGGGGAACCGATCAGCCCCAGCATTTT. This sequence encodes CASTRGTDQPQHF.